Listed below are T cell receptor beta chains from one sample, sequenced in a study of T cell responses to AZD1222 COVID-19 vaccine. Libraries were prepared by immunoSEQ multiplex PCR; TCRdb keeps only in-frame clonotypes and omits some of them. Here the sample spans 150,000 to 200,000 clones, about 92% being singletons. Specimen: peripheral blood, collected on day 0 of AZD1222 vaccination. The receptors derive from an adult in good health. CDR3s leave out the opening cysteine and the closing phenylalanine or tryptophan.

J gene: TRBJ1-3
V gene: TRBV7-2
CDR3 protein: ASSLWGGANGNTIY

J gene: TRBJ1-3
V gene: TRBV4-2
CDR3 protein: ASSQDVRPGGTIY

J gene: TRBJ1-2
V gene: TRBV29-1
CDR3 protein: SAEGVAPPGYT

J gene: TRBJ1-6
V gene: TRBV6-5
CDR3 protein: VSTGNRARRVLH

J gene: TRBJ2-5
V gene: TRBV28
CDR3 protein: ASSKVMGGMETQY

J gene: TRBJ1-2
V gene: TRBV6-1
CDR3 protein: ASSDLRDRVLRNYGYT

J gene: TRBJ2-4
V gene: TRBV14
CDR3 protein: ASSQTGNIQY

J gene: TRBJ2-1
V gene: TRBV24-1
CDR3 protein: ATGAGPYNEQF

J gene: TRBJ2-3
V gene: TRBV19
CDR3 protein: ASLTSGTDTQY

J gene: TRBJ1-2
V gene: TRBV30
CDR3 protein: AWSLGRGWDGYT

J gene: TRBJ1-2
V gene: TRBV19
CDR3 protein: ASSLPGDGYT

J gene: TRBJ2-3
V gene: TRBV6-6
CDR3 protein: ASSLGWAGGPY

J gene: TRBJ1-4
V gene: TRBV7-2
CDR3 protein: ASSSTSGTGGEKLF

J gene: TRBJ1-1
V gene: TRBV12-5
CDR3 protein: ASGFQGVGGGMNTEAF

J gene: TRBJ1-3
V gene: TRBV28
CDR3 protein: ASSLSPPGRNTIY

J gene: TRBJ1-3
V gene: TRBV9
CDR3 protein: ASSVGGGRVLSGNTIY

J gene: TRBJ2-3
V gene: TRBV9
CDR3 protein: ASSMGQDFRTDTQY

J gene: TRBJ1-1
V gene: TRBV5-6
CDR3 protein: ASSPGRRTEAF

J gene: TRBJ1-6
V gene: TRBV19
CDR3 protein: ASSNRNSPLH

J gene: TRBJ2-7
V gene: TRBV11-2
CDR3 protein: ASSLDRFRSEQY

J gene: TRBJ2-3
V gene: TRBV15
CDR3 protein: ATSRERGRTDTQY

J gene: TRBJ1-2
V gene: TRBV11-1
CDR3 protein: ASTPGGIDGYT

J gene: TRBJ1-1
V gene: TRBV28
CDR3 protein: ASSRNRGLLNTEAF

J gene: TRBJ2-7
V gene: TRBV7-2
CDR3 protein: ASSLRTVSAYEQY

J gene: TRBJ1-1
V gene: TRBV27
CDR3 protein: ASRDRMNTEAF

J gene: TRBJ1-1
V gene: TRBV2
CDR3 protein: ASSEVKGAAAF

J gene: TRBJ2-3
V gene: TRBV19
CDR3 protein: ASSIEGSGTDTQY

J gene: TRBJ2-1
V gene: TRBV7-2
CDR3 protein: ASSWTGTSTYNEQF

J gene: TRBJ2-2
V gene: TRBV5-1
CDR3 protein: ASSPPGLAITGELF

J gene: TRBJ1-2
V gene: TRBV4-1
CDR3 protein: ASSQEWGASGYT